This T cell receptor (beta chain) derives from a study of blood T cell repertoires in COVID-19. V was clipped by 7 bases and J by 0 bases, with 10 bases between them. CDR3 length equals 13 residues. Germline CDR1 is MGHDK and CDR2 is SYGVNS. Repertoires were generated with immunoSEQ multiplex PCR, while TCRdb's copy carries only in-frame clones and drops some. Here the sample spans 310,000 or so clones, about nine tenths being singletons. Participants were aged about 18 to 100 years, lived in about two dozen US areas, and enrolled virtually. This clonotype was sampled from a woman between 18 and 29 years old who had recovered from COVID-19. V is TRBV25-1 and J is TRBJ2-7; D perhaps matches TRBD1 (5 bases). Material: PBMCs or T cells enriched from blood (not recorded which). CDR3 sequence: CASTQGHSYEQYF. CDR3 DNA: TGTGCCAGCACCCAGGGCCACTCCTACGAGCAGTACTTC.